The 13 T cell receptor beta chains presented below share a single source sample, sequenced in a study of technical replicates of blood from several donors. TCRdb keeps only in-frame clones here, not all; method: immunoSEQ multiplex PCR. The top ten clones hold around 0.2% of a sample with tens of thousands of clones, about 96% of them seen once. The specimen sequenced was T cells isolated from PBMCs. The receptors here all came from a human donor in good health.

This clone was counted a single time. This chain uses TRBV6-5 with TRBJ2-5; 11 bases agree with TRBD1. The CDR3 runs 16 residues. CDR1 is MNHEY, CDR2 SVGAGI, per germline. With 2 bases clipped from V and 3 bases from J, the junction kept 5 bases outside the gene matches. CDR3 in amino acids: CASSYRGQGAEETQYF. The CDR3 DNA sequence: TGTGCCAGCAGTTACCGAGGACAGGGGGCCGAAGAGACCCAGTACTTC.

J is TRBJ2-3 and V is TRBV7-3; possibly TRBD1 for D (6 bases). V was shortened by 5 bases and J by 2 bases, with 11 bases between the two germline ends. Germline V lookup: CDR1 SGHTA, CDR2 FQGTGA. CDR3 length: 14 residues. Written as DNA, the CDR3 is TGTGCCAGCAGCGGCGACAGGTACACAGATACGCAGTATTTT. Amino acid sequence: CASSGDRYTDTQYF. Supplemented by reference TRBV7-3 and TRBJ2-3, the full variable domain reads GAGVSQTPSNKVTEKGKYVELRCDPISGHTALYWYRQSLGQGPEFLIYFQGTGAADDSGLPNDRFFAVRPEGSVSTLKIQRTERGDSAVYLCASSGDRYTDTQYFGPGTRLTVL.

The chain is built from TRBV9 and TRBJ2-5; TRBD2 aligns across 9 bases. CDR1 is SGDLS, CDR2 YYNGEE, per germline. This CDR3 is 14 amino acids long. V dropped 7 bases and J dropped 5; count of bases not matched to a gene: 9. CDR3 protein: CASASPSGVETQYF. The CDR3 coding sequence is TGTGCCAGCGCTTCCCCTAGCGGGGTTGAGACCCAGTACTTC.

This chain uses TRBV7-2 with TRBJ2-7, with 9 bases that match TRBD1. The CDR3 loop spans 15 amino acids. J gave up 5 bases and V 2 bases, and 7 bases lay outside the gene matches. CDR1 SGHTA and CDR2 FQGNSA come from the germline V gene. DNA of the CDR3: TGTGCCAGCAGCTTACGGACAGGGGATGGACACGAGCAGTACTTC. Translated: CASSLRTGDGHEQYF. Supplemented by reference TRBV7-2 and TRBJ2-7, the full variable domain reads GAGVSQSPSNKVTEKGKDVELRCDPISGHTALYWYRQSLGQGLEFLIYFQGNSAPDKSGLPSDRFSAERTGGSVSTLTIQRTQQEDSAVYLCASSLRTGDGHEQYFGPGTRLTVT.

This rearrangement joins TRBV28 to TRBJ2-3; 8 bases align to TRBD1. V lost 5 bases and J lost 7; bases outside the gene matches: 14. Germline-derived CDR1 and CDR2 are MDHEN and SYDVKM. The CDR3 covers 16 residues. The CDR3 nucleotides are TGTGCCAGCAGTACCTCGGGACAGGCTTCGCGCCATACGCAGTATTTT. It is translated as CASSTSGQASRHTQYF. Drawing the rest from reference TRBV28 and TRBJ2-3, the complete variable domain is DVKVTQSSRYLVKRTGEKVFLECVQDMDHENMFWYRQDPGLGLRLIYFSYDVKMKEKGDIPEGYSVSREKKERFSLILESASTNQTSMYLCASSTSGQASRHTQYFGPGTRLTVL.

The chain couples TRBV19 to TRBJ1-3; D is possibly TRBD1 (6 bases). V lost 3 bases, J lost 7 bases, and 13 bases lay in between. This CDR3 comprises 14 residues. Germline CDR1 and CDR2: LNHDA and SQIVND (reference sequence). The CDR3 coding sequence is TGTGCCAGTAGTATTTCCAGGGGAAGGAACACCATATATTTT. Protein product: CASSISRGRNTIYF.

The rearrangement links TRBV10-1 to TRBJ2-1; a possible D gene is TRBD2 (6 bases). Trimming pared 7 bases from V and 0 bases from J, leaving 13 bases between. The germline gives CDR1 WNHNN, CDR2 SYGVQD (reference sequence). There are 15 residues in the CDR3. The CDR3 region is CASTRDLGSYNEQFF. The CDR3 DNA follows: TGCGCCAGCACCCGGGACTTAGGCTCCTACAATGAGCAGTTCTTC.

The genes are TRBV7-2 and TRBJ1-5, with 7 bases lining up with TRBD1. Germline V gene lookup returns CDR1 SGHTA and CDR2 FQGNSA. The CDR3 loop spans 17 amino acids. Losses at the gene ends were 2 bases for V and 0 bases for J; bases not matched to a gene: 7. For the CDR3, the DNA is TGTGCCAGCAGCTTAAATCCTACAGGGGATAGCAATCAGCCCCAGCATTTT. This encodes CASSLNPTGDSNQPQHF.

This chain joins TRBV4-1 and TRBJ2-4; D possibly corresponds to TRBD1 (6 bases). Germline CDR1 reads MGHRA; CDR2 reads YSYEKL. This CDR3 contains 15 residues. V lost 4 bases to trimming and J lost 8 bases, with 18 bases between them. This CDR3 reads CASSRLQGDKDIQYF. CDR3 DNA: TGCGCCAGCAGCCGTTTACAGGGTGATAAAGACATTCAGTACTTC.

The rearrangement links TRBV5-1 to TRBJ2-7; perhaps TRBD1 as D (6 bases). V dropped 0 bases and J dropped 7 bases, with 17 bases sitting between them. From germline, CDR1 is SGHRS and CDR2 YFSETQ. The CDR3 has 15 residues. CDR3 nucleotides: TGCGCCAGCAGCTTGGCCGAACAGGGCCGGCCGGAGCAGTACTTC. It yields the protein CASSLAEQGRPEQYF.

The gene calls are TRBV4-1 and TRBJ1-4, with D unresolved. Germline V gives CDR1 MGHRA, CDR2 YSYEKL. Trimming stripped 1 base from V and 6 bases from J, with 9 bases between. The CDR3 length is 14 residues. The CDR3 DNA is TGCGCCAGCAGCCAAGTTTGGCAGTATGAAAAACTGTTTTTT. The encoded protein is CASSQVWQYEKLFF.

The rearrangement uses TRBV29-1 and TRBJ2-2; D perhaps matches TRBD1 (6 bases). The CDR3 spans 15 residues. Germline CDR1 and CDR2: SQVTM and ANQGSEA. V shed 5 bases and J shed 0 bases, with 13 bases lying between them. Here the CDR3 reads CSVQRTDPNTGELFF. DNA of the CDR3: TGCAGCGTTCAGAGGACAGATCCGAACACCGGGGAGCTGTTTTTT.

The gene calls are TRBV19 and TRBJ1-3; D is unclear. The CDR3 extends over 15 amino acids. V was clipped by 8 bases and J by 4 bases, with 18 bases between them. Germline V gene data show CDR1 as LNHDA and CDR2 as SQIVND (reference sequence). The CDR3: CASRTGRARGNTIYF. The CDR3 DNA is TGTGCCAGTCGGACGGGGAGGGCTCGGGGAAACACCATATATTTT.